Below are 23 T cell receptor beta chains sequenced from a single sample in a study of blood T cell repertoires in COVID-19. Only in-frame clones appear in the TCRdb table, and some are missing; sequencing was by immunoSEQ multiplex PCR. The table lists 53,000 or so clones, roughly 90% of them singletons. Sequenced material: peripheral blood. These receptors were collected from a human donor in a cohort sampled during active COVID-19.

CDR3 in DNA: TGTGCTTCAGGCGGGAGGGCCCGCAATGAGCAGTTCTTC. It encodes CASGGRARNEQFF. The V and J genes are TRBV30 and TRBJ2-1; 9 bases line up with TRBD2. Germline CDR1 reads GTSNPN; CDR2 reads SVGIG (reference sequence). CDR3 length: 13 amino acids.

V gene TRBV19 combines with J gene TRBJ1-1, with a weak D call TRBD1 (5 bases). Germline V CDR1 and CDR2: LNHDA, SQIVND (reference sequence). The CDR3 totals 13 residues. Trimming took off 6 bases at V and 4 bases at J, with 12 bases between the two ends. The CDR3 loop reads CASRLGLGTEAFF. The CDR3 DNA reads as TGTGCCAGTAGACTGGGGCTCGGCACTGAAGCTTTCTTT.

This chain joins TRBV6-5 and TRBJ1-2; 7 bases are shared with TRBD1. V dropped 6 bases and J dropped 4; count of bases not matched to a gene: 11. CDR1 is MNHEY, CDR2 SVGAGI, per germline. The CDR3 is made up of 15 amino acids. The chain's CDR3 is CASSHSSDRFYGYTF. The CDR3 DNA reads TGTGCCAGCAGCCATTCCTCGGACAGGTTCTATGGCTACACCTTC.

The chain employs TRBV7-2 and TRBJ1-1, with D possibly TRBD1 on 5 matching bases. Germline loops: CDR1 SGHTA, CDR2 FQGNSA. V lost 1 base and J lost 4, with 16 bases in between. This CDR3 has 16 amino acids. The CDR3 region has the DNA TGTGCCAGCAGCTTAGGGGGGGTTATCTGGACCACTGAAGCTTTCTTT. This codes for CASSLGGVIWTTEAFF.

The chain is built from TRBV9 and TRBJ2-1; no firm D call. CDR3 size: 13 residues. V lost 3 bases, J lost 12 bases, and 16 bases lay in between. CDR1 and CDR2 from the germline V gene are SGDLS and YYNGEE. The CDR3 loop reads CASSDANAPGQFF. CDR3 coding DNA: TGTGCCAGCAGCGACGCCAACGCACCAGGGCAGTTCTTC. The complete variable domain, with remaining parts taken from reference TRBV9 and TRBJ2-1, reads DSGVTQTPKHLITATGQRVTLRCSPRSGDLSVYWYQQSLDQGLQFLIQYYNGEERAKGNILERFSAQQFPDLHSELNLSSLELGDSALYFCASSDANAPGQFFGPGTRLTVL.

This chain uses TRBV6-2 or TRBV6-3 with TRBJ2-7; possibly TRBD2 for D (6 bases). V lost 6 bases to trimming and J lost 1 base, with 13 bases between them. Germline V CDR1 and CDR2: MNHEY, SVGEGT. This CDR3 has 14 residues. CDR3 in amino acids: CASSKTRESYEQYV. CDR3 in DNA: TGTGCCAGCAGCAAGACCCGGGAGTCCTACGAGCAGTACGTC.

The V and J genes are TRBV19 and TRBJ1-2; 7 bases are shared with TRBD1. The CDR3 sequence is 13 residues long. CDR1 LNHDA and CDR2 SQIVND come from the germline V gene (reference sequence). V lost 2 bases to trimming and J lost 8 bases; unmatched junction nucleotides: 5. Here the CDR3 reads CASSIHGQAGYTF. The CDR3 region has the DNA TGTGCCAGTAGTATACATGGACAGGCAGGCTACACCTTC.

V gene TRBV11-2 combines with J gene TRBJ1-2, with 8 nucleotides matching TRBD1. CDR3 size: 15 residues. Germline trimming cut 3 bases from V and 5 bases from J; bases unmatched to any gene: 8. Germline assignment: CDR1 SGHAT and CDR2 FQNNGV. In DNA, the CDR3 is TGTGCCAGCAGCTTCGACAGGGGATCGTGGTATGGCTACACCTTC. Amino acid sequence: CASSFDRGSWYGYTF.

The rearrangement joins TRBV28 to TRBJ2-2, with TRBD1 as a possible D gene (5 bases). Germline loops: CDR1 MDHEN, CDR2 SYDVKM. There are 17 residues in the CDR3. Deletions cut 9 bases from V and 1 base from J, with 21 bases between. CDR3 protein: CASLPDKEEMNTGELFF. The CDR3 DNA reads as TGTGCCAGTCTTCCGGACAAAGAAGAAATGAACACCGGGGAGCTGTTTTTT.

The chain carries TRBV24-1 and TRBJ1-3; the D is unclear. V lost 4 bases and J lost 0, with 6 bases in between. Germline V gene data show CDR1 as KGHDR and CDR2 as SFDVKD. There are 14 residues in the CDR3. CDR3 DNA: TGTGCCACCAGTGACCCTTTCTCTGGAAACACCATATATTTT. Its protein is CATSDPFSGNTIYF.

This chain uses TRBV6-6 with TRBJ2-7, with 8 bases fitting TRBD1. V shed 0 bases and J 1 base; nucleotides not matched to a gene: 5. Germline CDR1 MNHNY, CDR2 SVGAGI (reference sequence). CDR3 length: 16 amino acids. In DNA, the CDR3 is TGTGCCAGCAGTTACTCGGACAGGGTTCGATCCTACGAGCAGTACGTC. It translates to CASSYSDRVRSYEQYV.

This rearrangement joins TRBV4-1 to TRBJ1-1; D is possibly TRBD1 (6 bases). Germline V gene data show CDR1 as MGHRA and CDR2 as YSYEKL. This CDR3 spans 14 amino acids. Trimming pared 0 bases from V and 3 bases from J, leaving 8 bases between. The CDR3 DNA is TGCGCCAGCAGCCAAGAAAGGGGGTACACTGAAGCTTTCTTT. Protein product: CASSQERGYTEAFF.

V is TRBV7-2 and J is TRBJ2-5; 8 bases line up with TRBD2. Germline CDR1 reads SGHTA; CDR2 reads FQGNSA. The V segment lost 4 bases and the J segment 4 bases; nucleotides outside the gene matches: 17. The CDR3 has 18 amino acids. CDR3 in DNA: TGTGCCAGCAGCTCCGATGAGGTAGCGGGGTGGGGCGGAGAGACCCAGTACTTC. Translating gives CASSSDEVAGWGGETQYF.

The chain uses TRBV27 and TRBJ2-5, with 12 bases identical to TRBD1. Germline assignment: CDR1 MNHEY and CDR2 SMNVEV (reference sequence). The CDR3 runs to 15 residues. The V segment lost 5 bases and the J segment 4 bases; nucleotides outside the gene matches: 5. The CDR3 bases are TGTGCCAGCAGTCGTGGGACAGGGGGCCGAGAGACCCAGTACTTC. This sequence encodes CASSRGTGGRETQYF.

J is TRBJ2-7 and V is TRBV21-1; the listed D gene, TRBD2, was not tested against the DNA. TRBV21-1 is listed as a pseudogene. This CDR3 spans 17 amino acids. The DNA for the CDR3 is TGTGCCAGCAGCCCCCCTGAGGAGGGGAGGGTCCTGTGGGAGCAGTACGTC. It translates to CASSPPEEGRVLWEQYV.

The V and J genes are TRBV30 and TRBJ2-3; 7 positions match TRBD2. Germline CDR1 is GTSNPN and CDR2 is SVGIG (reference sequence). The CDR3 has 16 residues. V shed 2 bases and J 4 bases; nucleotides not matched to a gene: 12. The CDR3 DNA is TGTGCCTGGAGTACCTTTGGCGGGGGAAACTCAGATACGCAGTATTTT. Its translation is CAWSTFGGGNSDTQYF.

This chain connects TRBV24-1 to TRBJ2-1, with a weak D call TRBD1 (5 bases). From germline, CDR1 is KGHDR and CDR2 SFDVKD. Trimming removed 0 bases from V and 0 bases from J, with 8 bases in between. The CDR3 is made up of 16 amino acids. CDR3 amino acids: CATSDLQGASYNEQFF. The CDR3 bases are TGTGCCACCAGTGATTTGCAAGGGGCCTCCTACAATGAGCAGTTCTTC.

The J gene is TRBJ2-7, the V gene TRBV28; 7 bases are shared with TRBD2. There are 14 residues in the CDR3. V was pared by 5 bases and J by 1 base, with 5 bases of the junction left unmatched. The germline gives CDR1 MDHEN, CDR2 SYDVKM. For the CDR3, the DNA is TGTGCCAGCAGTCCTCCGGGGGGATCCTACGAGCAGTACTTC. Translation gives CASSPPGGSYEQYF.

V and J are TRBV5-6 and TRBJ2-1; D possibly corresponds to TRBD1 (6 bases). This CDR3 has 13 amino acids. Germline CDR1 is SGHDT and CDR2 is YYEEEE. The germline V and J ends were trimmed by 4 bases and 4 bases, with 9 bases remaining between them. The CDR3 reads CASSPTGYNEQFF. The CDR3 DNA reads TGTGCCAGCAGCCCGACAGGTTACAATGAGCAGTTCTTC.

CDR3: CASSVAGAGAYTF. The CDR3, as DNA: TGTGCCAGCAGCGTAGCGGGAGCGGGGGCCTACACCTTC. The gene calls are TRBV9 and TRBJ1-2; D may be TRBD1 (6 bases). The CDR3 covers 13 residues. Trimming took 0 bases from V and 10 from J, leaving 13 bases between them. The V gene's germline CDR1 is SGDLS and CDR2 YYNGEE.

V usage is TRBV6-5 and J usage is TRBJ2-3, with D possibly matching TRBD2 (5 bases). In germline, CDR1 is MNHEY, CDR2 SVGAGI. V lost 1 base and J 4 bases, leaving 6 bases between the germline ends. This CDR3 contains 13 residues. The DNA of the CDR3 is TGTGCCAGCAGTTACTTTAGCGCAGATACGCAGTATTTT. This sequence encodes CASSYFSADTQYF.

This clone was observed a handful of times. The chain links TRBV27 to TRBJ1-6; perhaps TRBD1 as D (6 bases). Deletions cut 11 bases from V and 14 bases from J, with 19 bases between. The CDR3 loop spans 12 amino acids. Germline V gene lookup returns CDR1 MNHEY and CDR2 SMNVEV (reference sequence). The CDR3, as DNA: TGTGCCGCCGGACAGAGACGGGAGGCCCTCCACTTT. Residues: CAAGQRREALHF.

V gene TRBV5-4 combines with J gene TRBJ2-3; 11 nucleotides align to TRBD2. The V segment lost 0 bases and the J segment 2 bases; nucleotides outside the gene matches: 5. The CDR3 is 17 residues long. Germline CDR1 is SGHNT and CDR2 is YYREEE (reference sequence). The CDR3 protein is CASSLAGLAGVTDTQYF. The CDR3 DNA reads TGTGCCAGCAGCTTGGCAGGACTAGCGGGCGTCACAGATACGCAGTATTTT.